This T cell receptor beta chain was sequenced for a study of control samples from healthy donors and cancer patients. Only in-frame clones appear in the TCRdb table, and some are missing; sequencing was by immunoSEQ multiplex PCR. The repertoire holds under 150,000 clones, with approximately 90% as singletons. The germline gives CDR1 MNHNY, CDR2 SVGAGI (reference sequence). This CDR3 is built from 15 residues. Trimming removed 6 bases from V and 0 bases from J, with 14 bases in between. The chain carries TRBV6-6 and TRBJ1-1; D is possibly TRBD1 (6 bases). The sequencing sample was made of blood. This receptor was taken from a man between 40 and 49 years old in good health. CDR3 coding DNA: TGTGCCAGCAGAAGTACAGGGAGCATGAACACTGAAGCTTTCTTT. Translation gives CASRSTGSMNTEAFF.